This T cell receptor (beta chain) emerged from a study of shared clonotypes between healthy human individuals. Study in general: The plates for each donor numbered three CD4 naive, three CD4 memory, two CD8 naive and one CD8 memory.

The V gene's germline CDR1 is LNHDA and CDR2 SQIVND (reference sequence). The trim removed 7 bases at V and 3 bases at J, leaving 7 bases unmatched. The CDR3 runs to 15 residues. Sequenced by immunoSEQ multiplex PCR; TCRdb stores in-frame clones only, minus some. The sample lists over 700,000 clones, over 60% seen once, with roughly 1.8% in the top ten. Sequencing input: memory CD4+ T cells sorted from blood. Subset denoted: CD45RA-negative fraction. This chain uses TRBV19 with TRBJ2-1, with 9 bases that match TRBD2. The sequence came from a woman aged 25-40 years in good health. The CDR3 sequence is CASNSAGGGYNEQFF. CDR3 bases: TGTGCCAGTAATTCGGCGGGAGGGGGCTACAATGAGCAGTTCTTC. The full variable domain, its missing parts supplied by reference TRBV19 and TRBJ2-1, is DGGITQSPKYLFRKEGQNVTLSCEQNLNHDAMYWYRQDPGQGLRLIYYSQIVNDFQKGDIAEGYSVSREKKESFPLTVTSAQKNPTAFYLCASNSAGGGYNEQFFGPGTRLTVL.